This is a list of T cell receptor beta chains from one sample in a study of T cell responses to AZD1222 COVID-19 vaccine. Here immunoSEQ multiplex PCR was the method, and the copy in TCRdb shows in-frame clones only, minus some. The table includes roughly 100,000 clones, around 90% detected once. The source material was peripheral blood, sampled on day 0 of AZD1222 vaccination. The receptor set was obtained from an adult in good health. Each CDR3 is given with its conserved first and last residue. The order of the fields is clone size, D gene, V gene, J gene, CDR3 protein, CDR3 DNA. A D gene is named only where the DNA matches it firmly. Only some rows state a clone size, as once, few, many or a class for expanded clones.

once	TRBD1	TRBV23-1	TRBJ1-1	CASSQSRLRGRAFF	TGCGCCAGCAGTCAATCGAGATTGAGGGGGCGAGCTTTCTTT
-	TRBD1	TRBV7-9	TRBJ1-2	CASSSPGTGYGYTF	TGTGCCAGCAGCTCCCCGGGGACAGGGTACGGCTACACCTTC
-	TRBD2	TRBV6-4	TRBJ2-3	CASRGLAGTDTQYF	TGTGCCAGCAGAGGACTAGCGGGCACAGATACGCAGTATTTT
-	TRBD1	TRBV5-1	TRBJ1-2	CASSFPDQGASYTF	TGCGCCAGCAGCTTTCCGGACCAGGGGGCGAGCTACACCTTC
once	TRBD1	TRBV7-3	TRBJ2-3	CASSLLGTGKDTQYF	TGTGCCAGCAGCTTATTGGGGACAGGGAAAGATACGCAGTATTTT
-	-	TRBV6-5	TRBJ2-2	CAFSALTGELFF	TGTGCCTTTTCAGCGCTCACCGGGGAGCTGTTTTTT
-	TRBD1	TRBV10-3	TRBJ1-2	CAISESGQGAVVSGYTF	TGTGCCATCAGTGAGTCGGGACAGGGGGCGGTAGTCTCTGGCTACACCTTC
once	TRBD2	TRBV5-4	TRBJ2-3	CASSLRLAGSTDTQYF	TGTGCCAGCAGCCTAAGACTAGCGGGCAGCACAGATACGCAGTATTTT
-	-	TRBV7-9	TRBJ2-5	CASSLGAGETQYF	TGTGCCAGCAGCTTAGGGGCGGGAGAGACCCAGTACTTC
-	-	TRBV11-3	TRBJ2-7	CASSLSPLWKRTYYEQYF	TGTGCCAGCAGCTTATCACCCCTATGGAAGAGGACATACTACGAGCAGTACTTC
-	TRBD2	TRBV23-1	TRBJ2-7	CASSQSATKPEIAGVYEQYF	TGCGCCAGCAGTCAATCGGCGACCAAACCGGAAATAGCGGGAGTCTACGAGCAGTACTTC
-	-	TRBV5-4	TRBJ2-3	CASSGRDTQYF	TGTGCCAGCAGCGGAAGAGATACGCAGTATTTT
-	-	TRBV15	TRBJ2-7	CATRRDGSYEQYF	TGTGCCACGAGAAGGGACGGCTCCTACGAGCAGTACTTC
-	-	TRBV28	TRBJ1-2	CAIFPGAGNYGYTF	TGTGCCATCTTCCCCGGGGCAGGGAACTATGGCTACACCTTC
-	TRBD1	TRBV27	TRBJ1-6	CARGPRDRRNSPLHF	TGTGCCAGGGGCCCCCGGGACAGGAGAAATTCACCCCTCCACTTT
-	TRBD1	TRBV19	TRBJ1-6	CASRGTGNSPLHF	TGTGCCAGTAGAGGGACAGGGAATTCACCCCTCCACTTT
-	TRBD1	TRBV28	TRBJ1-5	CASSTGTGVHQPQHF	TGTGCCAGCAGCACCGGGACAGGGGTTCATCAGCCCCAGCATTTT